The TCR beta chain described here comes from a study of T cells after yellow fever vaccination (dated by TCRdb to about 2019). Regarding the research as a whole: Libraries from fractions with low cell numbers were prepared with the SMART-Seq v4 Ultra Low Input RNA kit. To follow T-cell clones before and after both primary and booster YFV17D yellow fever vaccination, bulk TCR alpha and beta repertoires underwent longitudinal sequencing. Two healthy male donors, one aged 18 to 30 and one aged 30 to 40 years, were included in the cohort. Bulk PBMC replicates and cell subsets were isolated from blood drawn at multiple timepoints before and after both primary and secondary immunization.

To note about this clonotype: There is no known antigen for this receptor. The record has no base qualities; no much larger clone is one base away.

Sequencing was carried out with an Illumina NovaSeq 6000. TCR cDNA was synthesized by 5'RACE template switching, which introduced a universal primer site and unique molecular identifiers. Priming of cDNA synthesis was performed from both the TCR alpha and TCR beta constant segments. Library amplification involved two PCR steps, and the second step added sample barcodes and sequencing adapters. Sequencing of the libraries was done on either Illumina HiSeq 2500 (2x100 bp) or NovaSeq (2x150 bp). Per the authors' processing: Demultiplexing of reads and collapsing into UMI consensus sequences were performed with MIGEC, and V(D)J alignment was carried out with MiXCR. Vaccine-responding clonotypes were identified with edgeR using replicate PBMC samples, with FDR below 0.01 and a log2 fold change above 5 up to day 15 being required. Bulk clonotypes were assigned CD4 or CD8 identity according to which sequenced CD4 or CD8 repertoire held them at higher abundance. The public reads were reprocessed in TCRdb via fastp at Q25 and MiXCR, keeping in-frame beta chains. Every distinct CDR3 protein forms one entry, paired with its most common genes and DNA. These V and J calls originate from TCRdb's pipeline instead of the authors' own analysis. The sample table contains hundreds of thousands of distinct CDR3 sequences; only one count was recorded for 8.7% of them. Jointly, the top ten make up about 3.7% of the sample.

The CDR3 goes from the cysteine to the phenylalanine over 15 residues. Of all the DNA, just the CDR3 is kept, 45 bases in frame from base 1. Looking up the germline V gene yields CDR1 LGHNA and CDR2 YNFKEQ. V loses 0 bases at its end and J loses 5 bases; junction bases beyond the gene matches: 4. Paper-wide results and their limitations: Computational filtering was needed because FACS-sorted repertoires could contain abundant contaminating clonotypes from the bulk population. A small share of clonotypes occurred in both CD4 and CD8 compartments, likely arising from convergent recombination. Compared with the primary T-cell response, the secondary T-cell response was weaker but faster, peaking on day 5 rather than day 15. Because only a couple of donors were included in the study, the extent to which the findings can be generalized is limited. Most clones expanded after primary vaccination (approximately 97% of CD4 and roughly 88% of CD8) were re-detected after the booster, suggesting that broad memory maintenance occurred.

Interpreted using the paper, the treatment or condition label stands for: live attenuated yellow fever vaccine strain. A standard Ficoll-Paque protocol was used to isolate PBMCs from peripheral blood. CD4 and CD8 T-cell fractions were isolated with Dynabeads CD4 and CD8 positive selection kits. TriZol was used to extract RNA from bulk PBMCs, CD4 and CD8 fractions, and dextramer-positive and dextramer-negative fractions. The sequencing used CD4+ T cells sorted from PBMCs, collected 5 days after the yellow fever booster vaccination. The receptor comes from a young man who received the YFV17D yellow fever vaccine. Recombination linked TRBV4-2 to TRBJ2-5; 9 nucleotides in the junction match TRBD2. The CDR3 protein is CASSQEGSGGETQYF. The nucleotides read TGTGCCAGCAGCCAAGAAGGTAGCGGGGGCGAGACCCAGTACTTC.